The rows below give T cell receptor beta chains drawn from one sample of a study of fetal regulatory T cell absence and autoimmunity. The data were produced by immunoSEQ multiplex PCR, yet TCRdb's version contains in-frame clones alone and is incomplete. The table includes about 95,000 clones, approximately 75% detected once. Sequencing was performed on pancreas tissue. The receptor source for this set is a male donor with IPEX syndrome. CDR3s include the opening cysteine and the closing phenylalanine or tryptophan. A D gene is named only where the DNA matches it firmly.

TRBJ2-3 TRBD2 TRBV7-9 CASSLTSGGFTDTQYF
TRBJ2-3 NA TRBV15 CATSLDSTDTQYF
TRBJ1-1 TRBD1 TRBV11-3 CASSPRTGLDTEAFF
TRBJ1-1 NA TRBV5-1 CASSLVNTEAFF
TRBJ2-5 NA TRBV11-3 CASSLGDTMQTQYF
TRBJ2-2 TRBD2 TRBV18 CASSPLAGGPDTGELFF
TRBJ2-7 NA TRBV13 CASSLGLFAYEQYF
TRBJ1-6 NA TRBV5-6 CASSFSQGRNSPLHF
TRBJ2-3 TRBD2 TRBV7-6 CASSLGTPGLAGGFTDTQYF
TRBJ2-3 NA TRBV29-1 CSVGVSMADTQYF
TRBJ1-1 NA TRBV5-1 CASSPTRGGTEAFF
TRBJ2-2 TRBD2 TRBV7-2 CASSFSGGRGGELFF
TRBJ2-3 NA TRBV27 CASSLVAAPTDTQYF
TRBJ2-1 TRBD2 TRBV7-9 CASSSHRTSGSFYNEQFF
TRBJ2-6 TRBD1 TRBV6-1 CASSVTGAHSGANVLTF
TRBJ2-7 NA TRBV11-3 CASSGQNRYEQYF
TRBJ1-1 NA TRBV5-1 CASSGQRMNTEAFF
TRBJ1-6 NA TRBV6-5 CASSEGSPLHF
TRBJ2-3 TRBD2 TRBV30 CAWRTSGDTQYF
TRBJ2-5 NA TRBV19 CASSIYGTVGPQETQYF
TRBJ1-2 NA TRBV10-3 CAISERGPNYGYTF
TRBJ2-7 TRBD1 TRBV5-1 CASSLRGQVYEQYF
TRBJ1-4 NA TRBV4-2 CASSQVRARDTIREKLFF
TRBJ1-2 NA TRBV7-2 CASSSASGIYGYTF
TRBJ2-1 NA TRBV9 CASSEGAPGYNEQFF
TRBJ1-1 NA TRBV5-4 CASSARGGGRDTEAFF
TRBJ1-2 TRBD1 TRBV19 CASSIVRTGYYGYTF
TRBJ1-1 NA TRBV6-5 CASSTGNTEAFF
TRBJ2-3 TRBD1 TRBV9 CASSATGPDTQYF
TRBJ2-2 TRBD2 TRBV7-6 CASSLALAGDTGELFF
TRBJ2-1 NA TRBV29-1 CSVEKGRNEQFF
TRBJ1-2 NA TRBV11-2 CASSLGLGGILNYGYTF
TRBJ2-1 TRBD2 TRBV2 CASSEREVYNEQFF
TRBJ2-3 NA TRBV6-5 CASSYHWQSTDTQYF
TRBJ2-1 TRBD2 TRBV6-5 CASSYAASGGDNEQFF
TRBJ2-3 TRBD2 TRBV5-6 CASSGLAGCTDTQYF
TRBJ1-6 NA TRBV4-1 CASSHFAGTGNSPLHF
TRBJ2-3 TRBD2 TRBV6-6 CASSLAGGPISDTQYF
TRBJ1-2 NA TRBV7-9 CASSLAQRGDYGYTF
TRBJ2-5 NA TRBV5-6 CASSLATGSQYF
TRBJ1-2 TRBD1 TRBV4-1 CASSQVSGATGPYGYTF
TRBJ1-2 TRBD1 TRBV7-9 CASSLVPGGDTF